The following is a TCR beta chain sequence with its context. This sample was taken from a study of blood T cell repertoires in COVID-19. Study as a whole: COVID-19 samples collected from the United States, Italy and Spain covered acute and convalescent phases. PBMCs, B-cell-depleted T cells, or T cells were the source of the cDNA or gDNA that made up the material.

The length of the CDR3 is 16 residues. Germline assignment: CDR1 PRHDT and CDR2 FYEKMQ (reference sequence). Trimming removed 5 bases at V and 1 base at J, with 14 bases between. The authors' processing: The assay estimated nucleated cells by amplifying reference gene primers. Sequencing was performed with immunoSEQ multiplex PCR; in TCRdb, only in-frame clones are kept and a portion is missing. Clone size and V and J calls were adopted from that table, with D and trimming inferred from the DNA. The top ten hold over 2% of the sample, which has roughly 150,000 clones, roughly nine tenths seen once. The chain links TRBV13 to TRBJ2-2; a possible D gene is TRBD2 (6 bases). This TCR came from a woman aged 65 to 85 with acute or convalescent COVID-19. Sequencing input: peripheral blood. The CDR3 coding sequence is TGTGCCAGCAGCATCCTTGGCGGGAAGAACACCGGGGAGCTGTTTTTT. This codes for CASSILGGKNTGELFF.